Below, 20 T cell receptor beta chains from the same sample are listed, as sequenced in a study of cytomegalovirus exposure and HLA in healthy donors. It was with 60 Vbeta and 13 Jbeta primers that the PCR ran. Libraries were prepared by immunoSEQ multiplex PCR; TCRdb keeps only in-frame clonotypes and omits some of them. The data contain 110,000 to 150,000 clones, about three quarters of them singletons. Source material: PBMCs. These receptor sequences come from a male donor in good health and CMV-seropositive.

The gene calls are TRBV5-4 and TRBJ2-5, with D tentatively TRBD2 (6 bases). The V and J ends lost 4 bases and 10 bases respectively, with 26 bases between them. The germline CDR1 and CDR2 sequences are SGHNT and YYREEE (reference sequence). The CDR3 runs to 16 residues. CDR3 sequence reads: CASSQARTSLGEDQYF. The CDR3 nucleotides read TGTGCCAGCAGCCAGGCCCGGACCAGCTTAGGGGAGGACCAGTACTTC.

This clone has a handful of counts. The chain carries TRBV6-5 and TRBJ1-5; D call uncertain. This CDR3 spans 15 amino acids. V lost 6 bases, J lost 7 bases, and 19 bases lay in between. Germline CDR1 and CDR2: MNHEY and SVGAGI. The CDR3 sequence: CASRPGRGSRQPQHF. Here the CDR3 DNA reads TGTGCCAGCAGACCCGGACGGGGAAGTAGGCAGCCCCAGCATTTT.

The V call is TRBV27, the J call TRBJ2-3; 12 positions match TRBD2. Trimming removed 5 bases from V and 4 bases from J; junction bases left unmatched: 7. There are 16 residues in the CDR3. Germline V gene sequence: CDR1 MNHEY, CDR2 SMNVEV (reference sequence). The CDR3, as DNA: TGTGCCAGCAGTGCTAGACTAGCGGGAGATCCAGATACGCAGTATTTT. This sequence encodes CASSARLAGDPDTQYF.

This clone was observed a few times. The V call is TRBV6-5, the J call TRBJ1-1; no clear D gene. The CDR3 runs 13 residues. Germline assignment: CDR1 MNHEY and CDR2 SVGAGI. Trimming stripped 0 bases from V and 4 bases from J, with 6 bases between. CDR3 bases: TGTGCCAGCAGTTACTCTTGGGCCACTGAAGCTTTCTTT. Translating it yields CASSYSWATEAFF.

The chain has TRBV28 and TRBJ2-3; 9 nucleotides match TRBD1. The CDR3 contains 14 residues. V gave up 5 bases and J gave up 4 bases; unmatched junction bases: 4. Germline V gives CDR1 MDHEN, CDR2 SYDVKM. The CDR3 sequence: CASSLGQGPDTQYF. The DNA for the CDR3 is TGTGCCAGCAGTCTGGGACAGGGTCCAGATACGCAGTATTTT.

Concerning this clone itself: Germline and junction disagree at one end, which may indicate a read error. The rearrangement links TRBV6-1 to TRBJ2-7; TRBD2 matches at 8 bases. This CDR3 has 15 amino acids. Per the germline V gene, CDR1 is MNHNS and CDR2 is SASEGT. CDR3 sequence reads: CASSEDGRGGLDRSF. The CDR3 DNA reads TGTGCCAGCAGTGAAGACGGTCGGGGGGGGTTAGACAGGAGCTTC.

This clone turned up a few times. The CDR3 region is CASSSGQGAYTIYF. The CDR3 DNA reads as TGTGCCAGCAGCTCGGGACAGGGGGCATACACCATATATTTT. This rearrangement joins TRBV5-6 to TRBJ1-3, with 12 bases identical to TRBD1. CDR1 and CDR2 from the germline V gene are SGHDT and YYEEEE. The CDR3 covers 14 residues. V shed 3 bases and J 8 bases; nucleotides not matched to a gene: 3.

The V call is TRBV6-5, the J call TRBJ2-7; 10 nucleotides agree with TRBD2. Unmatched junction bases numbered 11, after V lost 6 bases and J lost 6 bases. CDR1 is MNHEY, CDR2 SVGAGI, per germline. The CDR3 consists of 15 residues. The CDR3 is CASSVSFLAGVEQYF. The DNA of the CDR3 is TGTGCCAGCAGCGTAAGTTTCCTAGCGGGAGTCGAGCAGTACTTC.

The CDR3 region is CAWSPRFLGETQYF. CDR3 sequence (DNA): TGTGCCTGGAGTCCGAGGTTTTTGGGAGAGACCCAGTACTTC. This rearrangement joins TRBV30 to TRBJ2-5, with D uncertain. Trimming took 2 bases from V and 4 from J, leaving 14 bases between them. Looked up from germline, CDR1 is GTSNPN and CDR2 is SVGIG (reference sequence). The CDR3 has 14 amino acids.

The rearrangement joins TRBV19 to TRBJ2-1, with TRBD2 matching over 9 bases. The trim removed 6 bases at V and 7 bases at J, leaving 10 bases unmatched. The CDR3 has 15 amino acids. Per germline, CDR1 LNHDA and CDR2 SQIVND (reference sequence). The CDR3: CASSISGGRKNEQFF. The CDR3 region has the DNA TGTGCCAGTAGCATTAGCGGGGGCCGGAAGAATGAGCAGTTCTTC. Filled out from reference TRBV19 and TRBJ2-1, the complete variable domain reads DGGITQSPKYLFRKEGQNVTLSCEQNLNHDAMYWYRQDPGQGLRLIYYSQIVNDFQKGDIAEGYSVSREKKESFPLTVTSAQKNPTAFYLCASSISGGRKNEQFFGPGTRLTVL.

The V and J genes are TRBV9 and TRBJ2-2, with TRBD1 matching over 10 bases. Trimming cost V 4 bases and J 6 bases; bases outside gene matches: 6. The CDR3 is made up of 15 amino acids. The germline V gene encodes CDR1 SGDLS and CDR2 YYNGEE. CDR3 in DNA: TGTGCCAGCAGCCTCGGGACAGGGGTAGCCGGGGAGCTGTTTTTT. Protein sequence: CASSLGTGVAGELFF.

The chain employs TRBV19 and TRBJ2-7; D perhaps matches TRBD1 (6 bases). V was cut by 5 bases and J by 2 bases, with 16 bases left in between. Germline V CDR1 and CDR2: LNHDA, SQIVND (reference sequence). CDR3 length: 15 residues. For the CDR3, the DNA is TGTGCCAGTAGTCTGGCCAACAGGGTAACCTACGAGCAGTACTTC. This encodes CASSLANRVTYEQYF.

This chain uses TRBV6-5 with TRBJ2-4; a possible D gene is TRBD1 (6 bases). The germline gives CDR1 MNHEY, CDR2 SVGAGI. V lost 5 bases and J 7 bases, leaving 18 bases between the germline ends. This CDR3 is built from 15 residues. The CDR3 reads CASSRTQDSINIQYF. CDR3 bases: TGTGCCAGCAGTAGAACCCAGGACAGTATCAACATTCAGTACTTC.

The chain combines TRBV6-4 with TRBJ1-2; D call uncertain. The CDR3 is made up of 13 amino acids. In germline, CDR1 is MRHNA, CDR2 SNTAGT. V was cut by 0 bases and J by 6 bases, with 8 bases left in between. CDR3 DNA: TGTGCCAGCAGTGACTCCCTTTTCGATGGCTACACCTTC. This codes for CASSDSLFDGYTF.

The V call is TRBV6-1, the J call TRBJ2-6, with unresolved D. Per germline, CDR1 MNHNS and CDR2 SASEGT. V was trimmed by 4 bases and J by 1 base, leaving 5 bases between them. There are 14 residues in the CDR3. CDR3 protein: CASSGHSGANVLTF. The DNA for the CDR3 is TGTGCCAGCAGTGGTCATTCTGGGGCCAACGTCCTGACTTTC.

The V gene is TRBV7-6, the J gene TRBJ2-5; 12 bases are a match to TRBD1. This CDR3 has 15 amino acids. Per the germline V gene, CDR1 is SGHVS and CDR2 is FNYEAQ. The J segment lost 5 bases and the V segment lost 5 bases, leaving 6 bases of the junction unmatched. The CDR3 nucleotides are TGTGCCAGCAGCACGGGACAGGGGGCTAGTGAGACCCAGTACTTC. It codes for CASSTGQGASETQYF.

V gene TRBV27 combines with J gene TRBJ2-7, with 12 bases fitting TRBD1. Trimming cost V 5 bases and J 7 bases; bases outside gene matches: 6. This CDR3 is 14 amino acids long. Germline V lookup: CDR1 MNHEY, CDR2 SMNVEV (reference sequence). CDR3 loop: CASSPGTGGWEQYF. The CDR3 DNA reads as TGTGCCAGCAGTCCCGGGACAGGGGGCTGGGAGCAGTACTTC.

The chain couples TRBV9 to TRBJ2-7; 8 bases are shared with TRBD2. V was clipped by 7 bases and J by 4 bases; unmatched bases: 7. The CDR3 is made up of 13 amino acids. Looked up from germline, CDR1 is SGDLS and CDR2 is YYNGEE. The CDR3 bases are TGTGCCAGCGCAACGGGACTAGATTACGAGCAGTACTTC. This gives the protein CASATGLDYEQYF. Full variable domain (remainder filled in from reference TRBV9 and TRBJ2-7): DSGVTQTPKHLITATGQRVTLRCSPRSGDLSVYWYQQSLDQGLQFLIQYYNGEERAKGNILERFSAQQFPDLHSELNLSSLELGDSALYFCASATGLDYEQYFGPGTRLTVT.

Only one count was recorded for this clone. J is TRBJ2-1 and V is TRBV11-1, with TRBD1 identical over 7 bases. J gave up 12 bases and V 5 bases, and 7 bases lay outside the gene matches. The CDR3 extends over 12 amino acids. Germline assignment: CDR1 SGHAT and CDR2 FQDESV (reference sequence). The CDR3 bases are TGTGCCAGCAGCGCTAGGACAGGTAGGCAGTTCTTC. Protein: CASSARTGRQFF.

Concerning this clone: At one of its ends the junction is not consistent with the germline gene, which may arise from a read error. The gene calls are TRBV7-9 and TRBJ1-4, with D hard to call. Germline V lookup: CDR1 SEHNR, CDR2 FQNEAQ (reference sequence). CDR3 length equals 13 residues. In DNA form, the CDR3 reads TGTTCCAGCAGCTTGACGGGTAATGAAAAACTGTTTTTT. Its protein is CSSSLTGNEKLFF.